Sequencing of this TCR beta chain was carried out in a study of T cell responses to AZD1222 COVID-19 vaccine. Trimming shortened V by 5 bases and J by 0 bases, and 4 bases separated the two germline ends. CDR1 and CDR2 from the germline V gene are KGHSH and LQKENI. The CDR3 runs 12 residues. The data were produced by immunoSEQ multiplex PCR, yet TCRdb's version contains in-frame clones alone and is incomplete. The sample includes 150,000 or so clones, around 92% of them seen just once. This receptor was obtained from an adult in good health. The rearrangement joins TRBV18 to TRBJ1-2; no clear D. Here the sequenced sample was peripheral blood, taken on day 0 of AZD1222 vaccination. The DNA for the CDR3 is TGTGCCAGCTCAAATTCTAACTATGGCTACACCTTC. Amino acid sequence: CASSNSNYGYTF.